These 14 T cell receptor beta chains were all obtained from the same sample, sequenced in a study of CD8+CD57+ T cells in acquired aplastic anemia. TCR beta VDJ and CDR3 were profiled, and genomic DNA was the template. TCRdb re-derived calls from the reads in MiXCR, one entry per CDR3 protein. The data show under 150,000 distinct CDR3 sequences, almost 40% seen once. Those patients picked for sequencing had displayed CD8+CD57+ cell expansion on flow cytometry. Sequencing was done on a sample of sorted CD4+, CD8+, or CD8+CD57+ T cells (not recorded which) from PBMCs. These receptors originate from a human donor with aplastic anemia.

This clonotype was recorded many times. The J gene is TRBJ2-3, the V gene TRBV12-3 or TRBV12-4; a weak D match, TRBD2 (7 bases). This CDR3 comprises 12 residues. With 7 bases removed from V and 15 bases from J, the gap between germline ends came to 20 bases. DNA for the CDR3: TGTGCCAGCACCCCACGCGGGGGCCGTTTCTATTTT. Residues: CASTPRGGRFYF.

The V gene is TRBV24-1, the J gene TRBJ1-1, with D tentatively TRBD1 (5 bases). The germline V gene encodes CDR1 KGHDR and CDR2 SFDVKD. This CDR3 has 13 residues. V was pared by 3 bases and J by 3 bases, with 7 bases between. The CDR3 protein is CATSDPGHTEAFF. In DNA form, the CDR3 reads TGTGCCACCAGTGATCCGGGACACACTGAAGCTTTCTTT.

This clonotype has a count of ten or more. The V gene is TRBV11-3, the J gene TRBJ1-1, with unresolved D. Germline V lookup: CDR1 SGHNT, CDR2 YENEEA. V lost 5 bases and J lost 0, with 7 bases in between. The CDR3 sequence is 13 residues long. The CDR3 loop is CASSLSVNTEAFF. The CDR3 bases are TGTGCCAGCAGCCTCAGCGTGAACACTGAAGCTTTCTTT.

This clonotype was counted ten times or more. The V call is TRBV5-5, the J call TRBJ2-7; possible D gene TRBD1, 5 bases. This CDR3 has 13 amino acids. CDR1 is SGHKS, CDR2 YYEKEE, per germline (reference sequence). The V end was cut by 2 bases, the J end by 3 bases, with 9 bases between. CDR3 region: CASSFRQFYEQYF. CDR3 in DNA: TGTGCCAGCAGCTTTAGACAGTTCTACGAGCAGTACTTC.

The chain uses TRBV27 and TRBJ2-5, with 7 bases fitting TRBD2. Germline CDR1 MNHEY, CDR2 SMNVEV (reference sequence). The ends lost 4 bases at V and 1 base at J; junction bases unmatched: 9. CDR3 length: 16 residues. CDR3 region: CASSSWGGLPQETQYF. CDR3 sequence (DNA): TGTGCCAGCAGTTCATGGGGGGGACTCCCCCAAGAGACCCAGTACTTC.

The CDR3 here is CTSRLKLAGFHEQYV. CDR3 coding DNA: TGCACCAGCCGCCTAAAGCTAGCGGGATTCCACGAGCAGTACGTC. This sequence joins TRBV5-1 and TRBJ2-7; 9 bases are shared with TRBD2. The germline gives CDR1 SGHRS, CDR2 YFSETQ. This CDR3 has 15 residues.

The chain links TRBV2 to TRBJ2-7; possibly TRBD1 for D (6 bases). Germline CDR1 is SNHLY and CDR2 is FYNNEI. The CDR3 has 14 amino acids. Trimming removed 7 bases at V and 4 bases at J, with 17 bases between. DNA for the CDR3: TGTGCCAGCAAGACGCCGGGACAAAATTACGAGCAGTACTTC. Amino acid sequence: CASKTPGQNYEQYF.

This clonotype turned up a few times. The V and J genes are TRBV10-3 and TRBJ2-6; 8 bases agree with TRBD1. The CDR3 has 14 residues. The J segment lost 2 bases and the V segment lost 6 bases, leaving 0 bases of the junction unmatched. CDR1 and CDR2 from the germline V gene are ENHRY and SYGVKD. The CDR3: CAIRQGAGANVLTF. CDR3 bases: TGTGCCATCAGACAGGGGGCTGGGGCCAACGTCCTGACTTTC.

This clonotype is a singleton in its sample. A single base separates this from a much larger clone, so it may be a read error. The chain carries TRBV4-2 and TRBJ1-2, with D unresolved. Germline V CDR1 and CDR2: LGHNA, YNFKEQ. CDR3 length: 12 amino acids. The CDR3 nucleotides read TGTACCAGCAGCCAAGAAGTCGGGCGGTACACCTTC. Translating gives CTSSQEVGRYTF.

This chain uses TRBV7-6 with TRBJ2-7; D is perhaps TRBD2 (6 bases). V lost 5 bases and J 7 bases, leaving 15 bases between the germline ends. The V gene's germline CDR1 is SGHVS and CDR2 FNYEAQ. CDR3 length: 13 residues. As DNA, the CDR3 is TGTGCCAGCAGCGAAAATCCCGCGGGGGAGCAGTACTTC. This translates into CASSENPAGEQYF.

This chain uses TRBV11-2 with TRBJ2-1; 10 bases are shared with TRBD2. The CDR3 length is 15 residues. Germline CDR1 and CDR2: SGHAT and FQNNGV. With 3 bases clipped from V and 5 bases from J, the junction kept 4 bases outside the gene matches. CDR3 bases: TGTGCCAGCAGCTTTTTAGCGGGGGGTCACAATGAGCAGTTCTTC. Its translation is CASSFLAGGHNEQFF.

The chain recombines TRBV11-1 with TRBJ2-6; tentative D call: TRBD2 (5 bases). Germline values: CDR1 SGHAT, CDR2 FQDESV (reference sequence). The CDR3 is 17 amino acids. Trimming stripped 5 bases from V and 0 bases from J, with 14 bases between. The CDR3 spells CASSPRSGNSGANVLTF. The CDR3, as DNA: TGTGCCAGCAGCCCACGGTCCGGGAACTCTGGGGCCAACGTCCTGACTTTC.

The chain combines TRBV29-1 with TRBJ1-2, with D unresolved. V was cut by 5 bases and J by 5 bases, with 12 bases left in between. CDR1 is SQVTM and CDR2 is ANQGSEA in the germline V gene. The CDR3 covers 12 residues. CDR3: CSVLKIGYGYTF. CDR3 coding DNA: TGCAGCGTTCTTAAAATAGGGTATGGCTACACCTTC. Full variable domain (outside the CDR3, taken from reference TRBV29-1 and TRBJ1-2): SAVISQKPSRDICQRGTSLTIQCQVDSQVTMMFWYRQQPGQSLTLIATANQGSEATYESGFVIDKFPISRPNLTFSTLTVSNMSPEDSSIYLCSVLKIGYGYTFGSGTRLTVV.

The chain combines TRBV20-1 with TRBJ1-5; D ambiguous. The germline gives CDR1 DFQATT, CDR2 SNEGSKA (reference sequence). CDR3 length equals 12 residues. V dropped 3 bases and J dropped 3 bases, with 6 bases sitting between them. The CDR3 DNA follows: TGCAGTGCTAGTCCAGACAATCAGCCCCAGCATTTT. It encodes CSASPDNQPQHF.